This passage covers 26 T cell receptor beta chains from one sample sequenced in a study of beta chain features in type 1 diabetes. Expressed TCRB transcripts were sequenced because the isolated RNA had all been reverse transcribed beforehand. Profiled with immunoSEQ multiplex PCR; TCRdb holds only in-frame clones, not every one. The table shows some 150,000 clones, with 9% to 10% occurring only once. The sample consisted of central memory CD4+ T cells from blood. The receptors were gathered from a woman aged 40 to 49 in good health.

This clone was counted at least ten times. The rearrangement uses TRBV4-3 and TRBJ1-1; unclear D gene. V lost 0 bases and J 5 bases, leaving 7 bases between the germline ends. The length of the CDR3 is 13 residues. The germline gives CDR1 LGHNA, CDR2 YSLEER. CDR3 nucleotide sequence: TGCGCCAGCAGCCAAGATTTTGCGACTGAAGCTTTCTTT. It yields the protein CASSQDFATEAFF.

This clone appeared a few times. The J gene is TRBJ2-2, the V gene TRBV5-1; 7 nucleotides line up with TRBD1. The CDR3 loop spans 14 amino acids. Germline loops: CDR1 SGHRS, CDR2 YFSETQ. V shed 8 bases and J 1 base; nucleotides not matched to a gene: 5. CDR3 coding DNA: TGCGCCAGTACCGGGACAGTGAACACCGGGGAGCTGTTTTTT. Its translation: CASTGTVNTGELFF. Together with reference TRBV5-1 and TRBJ2-2, the CDR3 gives the full variable domain: KAGVTQTPRYLIKTRGQQVTLSCSPISGHRSVSWYQQTPGQGLQFLFEYFSETQRNKGNFPGRFSGRQFSNSRSEMNVSTLELGDSALYLCASTGTVNTGELFFGEGSRLTVL.

This clone has ten or more counts. The chain is built from TRBV5-1 and TRBJ1-1, with 7 bases aligning to TRBD1. V shed 3 bases and J 4 bases; nucleotides not matched to a gene: 9. From germline, CDR1 is SGHRS and CDR2 YFSETQ. CDR3 length equals 15 residues. CDR3 DNA sequence: TGCGCCAGCAGCTCCCAACAGGGGTCGGGCACTGAAGCTTTCTTT. Its translation is CASSSQQGSGTEAFF.

This clone was recorded a few times. J is TRBJ1-4 and V is TRBV6-1; TRBD1 agrees at 9 bases. CDR3 size: 13 residues. J lost 7 bases, V lost 6 bases, and 3 bases had no gene match. Germline V gene lookup returns CDR1 MNHNS and CDR2 SASEGT. The CDR3 nucleotides are TGTGCCAGCAGCCGGGACAGGGCTGAAAAACTGTTTTTT. This gives the protein CASSRDRAEKLFF.

This clone was picked up a small number of times. The V call is TRBV11-2, the J call TRBJ1-2, with 8 bases matching TRBD1. Germline CDR1 is SGHAT and CDR2 is FQNNGV. V was pared by 5 bases and J by 4 bases, with 0 bases of the junction left unmatched. CDR3 length: 12 amino acids. The CDR3 protein is CASSTGGYGYTF. DNA of the CDR3: TGTGCCAGCAGCACAGGGGGCTATGGCTACACCTTC. Full variable domain (missing parts from reference TRBV11-2 and TRBJ1-2): EAGVAQSPRYKIIEKRQSVAFWCNPISGHATLYWYQQILGQGPKLLIQFQNNGVVDDSQLPKDRFSAERLKGVDSTLKIQPAKLEDSAVYLCASSTGGYGYTFGSGTRLTVV.

The chain combines TRBV4-3 with TRBJ1-1; D not certain. Per the germline V gene, CDR1 is LGHNA and CDR2 is YSLEER. Trimming removed 0 bases from V and 1 base from J, with 6 bases in between. The CDR3 is 14 residues long. CDR3 nucleotides: TGCGCCAGCAGCCAAGAATCCCGGAACACTGAAGCTTTCTTT. Its protein product is CASSQESRNTEAFF.

This clone has a count of ten or more. The chain recombines TRBV13 with TRBJ1-6; TRBD1 might be the D (6 bases). The CDR3 is made up of 16 amino acids. Trimming took off 5 bases at V and 7 bases at J, with 18 bases between the two ends. Germline V gives CDR1 PRHDT, CDR2 FYEKMQ (reference sequence). CDR3 nucleotide sequence: TGTGCCAGCAGCCGCGGGGGGGCCGGTGGCAATTCACCCCTCCACTTT. This translates into CASSRGGAGGNSPLHF.

The table lists this clone with many counts. J is TRBJ2-1 and V is TRBV7-2; maybe TRBD2 (5 bases). V lost 5 bases to trimming and J lost 9 bases, with 17 bases between them. This CDR3 has 14 residues. The V gene's germline CDR1 is SGHTA and CDR2 FQGNSA. CDR3 DNA sequence: TGTGCCAGCAGCGTGGCCCCGACCGCGGGTGAGCAGTTCTTC. It specifies CASSVAPTAGEQFF.

Note on this clone: An end of the junction differs from the germline gene, which may be a read error. V and J are TRBV5-1 and TRBJ1-4; D is unresolved. This CDR3 comprises 14 residues. From germline, CDR1 is SGHRS and CDR2 YFSETQ. In nucleotides, the CDR3 is TGCGCCAGCAGTTTGGGAGCAACTAATGAAAAACTGTTTTTT. The encoded protein is CASSLGATNEKLFF.

This chain uses TRBV10-3 with TRBJ2-4; 9 bases align to TRBD1. The germline V gene encodes CDR1 ENHRY and CDR2 SYGVKD. The junction had 3 bases not matched to a gene; V was cut back by 2 bases and J by 4 bases. The CDR3 extends over 15 amino acids. The CDR3 sequence: CAISETGTGKNIQYF. CDR3 nucleotides: TGTGCCATCAGTGAGACCGGGACAGGGAAAAACATTCAGTACTTC.

This clone has more than one count but fewer than ten. The J gene is TRBJ2-3, the V gene TRBV9, with D possibly matching TRBD1 (7 bases). CDR1 is SGDLS, CDR2 YYNGEE, per germline. Between the trimmed V and J ends, which lost 3 bases and 6 bases, there was a span of 8 bases. The CDR3 consists of 12 residues. The CDR3 sequence is CASSAGGDTQYF. In DNA, the CDR3 is TGTGCCAGCAGCGCAGGGGGGGATACGCAGTATTTT.

The V gene is TRBV6-1, the J gene TRBJ2-1, with 7 bases lining up with TRBD2. CDR1 MNHNS and CDR2 SASEGT come from the germline V gene. The V gene end was trimmed by 2 bases and the J gene end by 8 bases; junction bases not matched to a gene: 9. There are 15 residues in the CDR3. The CDR3 is CASSELHSRGDEQFF. In DNA, the CDR3 is TGTGCCAGCAGTGAACTCCACTCCCGGGGGGATGAGCAGTTCTTC.

The chain recombines TRBV5-1 with TRBJ2-1; the D gene is possibly TRBD1 (6 bases). Germline assignment: CDR1 SGHRS and CDR2 YFSETQ. Trimming stripped 5 bases from V and 8 bases from J, with 20 bases between. The CDR3 is made up of 15 amino acids. DNA for the CDR3: TGCGCCAGCAGTCTAAGCCCGGACAGTTACGATGAGCAGTTCTTC. Protein: CASSLSPDSYDEQFF.

This clone was recorded a few times. The chain recombines TRBV5-1 with TRBJ1-3; D not resolved. Germline V CDR1 and CDR2: SGHRS, YFSETQ. The CDR3 sequence is 15 residues long. With 0 bases removed from V and 2 bases from J, the gap between germline ends came to 9 bases. In DNA form, the CDR3 reads TGCGCCAGCAGCTTGGGGGGAGACCCTGGAAACACCATATATTTT. It encodes CASSLGGDPGNTIYF.

Only a few counts were recorded for this clone. The V and J genes are TRBV5-4 and TRBJ1-6; TRBD1 is a possible D gene (5 bases). The germline gives CDR1 SGHNT, CDR2 YYREEE (reference sequence). V was clipped by 5 bases and J by 0 bases, with 18 bases between them. This CDR3 has 18 amino acids. This chain's CDR3 is CASRYSGDSSSYNSPLHF. In DNA form, the CDR3 reads TGTGCCAGCAGATACAGCGGGGACTCGAGCTCCTATAATTCACCCCTCCACTTT.

The chain is built from TRBV7-2 and TRBJ2-5; TRBD2 agrees at 9 bases. This CDR3 contains 16 residues. Germline CDR1 SGHTA, CDR2 FQGNSA. The trim removed 0 bases at V and 5 bases at J, leaving 7 bases unmatched. CDR3 sequence reads: CASSLAGGGALETQYF. The CDR3 coding sequence is TGTGCCAGCAGCTTAGCGGGCGGGGGGGCCCTTGAGACCCAGTACTTC.

This clone was detected only a few times. The V and J genes are TRBV7-9 and TRBJ1-2, with D perhaps TRBD1 (6 bases). This CDR3 is 15 amino acids long. Germline loops: CDR1 SEHNR, CDR2 FQNEAQ (reference sequence). V shed 3 bases and J shed 2 bases, with 13 bases lying between them. The CDR3, as DNA: TGTGCCAGCAGCTTGGCCTCGGGGGGCAACTATGGCTACACCTTC. This sequence encodes CASSLASGGNYGYTF. The full variable domain, with the rest looked up from reference TRBV7-9 and TRBJ1-2, is DTGVSQNPRHKITKRGQNVTFRCDPISEHNRLYWYRQTLGQGPEFLTYFQNEAQLEKSRLLSDRFSAERPKGSFSTLEIQRTEQGDSAMYLCASSLASGGNYGYTFGSGTRLTVV.

The J gene is TRBJ2-3, the V gene TRBV10-2; 11 nucleotides match TRBD2. V was pared by 0 bases and J by 9 bases, with 8 bases of the junction left unmatched. This CDR3 contains 16 residues. Germline CDR1 WSHSY, CDR2 SAAADI. In DNA, the CDR3 is TGCGCCAGCAGTGAGTCGTCTAGCGGGGGGACAGGCACGCAGTATTTT. Its protein is CASSESSSGGTGTQYF.

The chain employs TRBV25-1 and TRBJ1-5, with D possibly TRBD1 on 6 matching bases. This CDR3 region has 16 residues. Trimming removed 1 base from V and 0 bases from J, with 10 bases in between. Germline V gene lookup returns CDR1 MGHDK and CDR2 SYGVNS. The DNA of the CDR3 is TGTGCCAGCAGTGAATGGGCAGGGGATAGCAATCAGCCCCAGCATTTT. This encodes CASSEWAGDSNQPQHF.

This clone was found a few times. This chain uses TRBV6-5 with TRBJ2-7, with D possibly being TRBD1 (6 bases). Trimming pared 2 bases from V and 1 base from J, leaving 9 bases between. The CDR3 length is 14 residues. The germline CDR1 and CDR2 sequences are MNHEY and SVGAGI. CDR3 sequence (DNA): TGTGCCAGCAGTTACCCTGGACAGTCCTACGAGCAGTACTTC. Encoded protein: CASSYPGQSYEQYF.

This chain connects TRBV5-4 to TRBJ2-5; 10 bases fit TRBD1. CDR3 length: 15 residues. After removal of 4 bases from V and 2 bases from J, the junction contained 5 bases not matched to a gene. CDR1 and CDR2 from the germline V gene are SGHNT and YYREEE (reference sequence). CDR3 DNA sequence: TGTGCCAGCAGCAGAAGGACAGGGGGGCAAGAGACCCAGTACTTC. This encodes CASSRRTGGQETQYF.

A few counts support this clone. The chain links TRBV7-2 to TRBJ2-4; TRBD2 matches 16 bases. V shed 8 bases and J 4 bases; nucleotides not matched to a gene: 2. The CDR3 sequence is 15 residues long. CDR1 and CDR2 from the germline V gene are SGHTA and FQGNSA. The CDR3 bases are TGTGCCAGCGGGACTAGCGGGGGGGATAAAAACATTCAGTACTTC. Protein sequence: CASGTSGGDKNIQYF.

This chain links TRBV14 with TRBJ2-7; the match to TRBD1 covers 7 bases. CDR3 length: 15 residues. In germline, CDR1 is SGHDN, CDR2 FVKESK. V was pared by 8 bases and J by 2 bases, with 12 bases of the junction left unmatched. Here the CDR3 reads CASLPRRTGPYEQYF. CDR3 DNA sequence: TGTGCCAGCCTCCCGAGGAGGACAGGTCCCTACGAGCAGTACTTC.

J is TRBJ2-7 and V is TRBV19, with 8 bases lining up with TRBD2. V lost 4 bases to trimming and J lost 6 bases; unmatched junction nucleotides: 14. Looked up from germline, CDR1 is LNHDA and CDR2 is SQIVND (reference sequence). The CDR3 runs to 16 residues. CDR3: CASSSPGGGSPGEQYF. The DNA for the CDR3 is TGTGCCAGTAGTAGTCCTGGCGGGGGGTCGCCTGGCGAGCAGTACTTC.

This clone was found a few times. V is TRBV9 and J is TRBJ2-7, with 10 bases lining up with TRBD1. V dropped 3 bases and J dropped 2; count of bases not matched to a gene: 5. The CDR3 is 15 amino acids. The germline gives CDR1 SGDLS, CDR2 YYNGEE. CDR3 DNA sequence: TGTGCCAGCAGCGCTCGGGACAGGGGAACCTACGAGCAGTACTTC. Encoded protein: CASSARDRGTYEQYF. The full variable domain, with the rest looked up from reference TRBV9 and TRBJ2-7, is DSGVTQTPKHLITATGQRVTLRCSPRSGDLSVYWYQQSLDQGLQFLIQYYNGEERAKGNILERFSAQQFPDLHSELNLSSLELGDSALYFCASSARDRGTYEQYFGPGTRLTVT.

This sequence joins TRBV19 and TRBJ2-1; the match to TRBD2 covers 14 bases. After removal of 10 bases from V and 15 bases from J, the junction contained 14 bases not matched to a gene. CDR1 LNHDA and CDR2 SQIVND come from the germline V gene (reference sequence). This CDR3 is 14 amino acids long. In DNA, the CDR3 is TGTGCCACCCAAGTGACTAGCGGGGGGGTCAGGTGGTTCTTC. Encoded protein: CATQVTSGGVRWFF.